These 30 T cell receptor beta chains share one sample of origin, sequenced in a study of cytotoxic CD8 clonotypes in ibrutinib-treated CLL. Measured with immunoSEQ multiplex PCR; TCRdb has only the in-frame clones, and not every one. There are roughly 180,000 clones in the sample; 55% to 85% occur only once, and 10% to 15% lies in the top ten. Sample: PBMCs, taken after 24 months of ibrutinib treatment. These receptors all come from a human donor with chronic lymphocytic leukemia.

The chain carries TRBV19 and TRBJ2-1, with 10 bases identical to TRBD1. Trimming at V came to 2 bases and at J to 7 bases, leaving 5 bases not matched to a gene. Germline loops: CDR1 LNHDA, CDR2 SQIVND (reference sequence). CDR3 length: 15 amino acids. The CDR3 DNA sequence: TGTGCCAGTAGTATAACCGGGACAGGGGAAAATGAGCAGTTCTTC. Translating gives CASSITGTGENEQFF.

This clone was found a few times. The chain combines TRBV5-4 with TRBJ1-1; D gene unclear. Germline loops: CDR1 SGHNT, CDR2 YYREEE (reference sequence). The CDR3 covers 13 residues. The ends were cut back, 1 base at V and 1 base at J, with 5 bases in the middle. CDR3 sequence reads: CASSLPQNTEAFF. CDR3 bases: TGTGCCAGCAGCTTGCCACAGAACACTGAAGCTTTCTTT. The variable domain in full, with the rest retrieved from reference TRBV5-4 and TRBJ1-1, is ETGVTQSPTHLIKTRGQQVTLRCSSQSGHNTVSWYQQALGQGPQFIFQYYREEENGRGNFPPRFSGLQFPNYSSELNVNALELDDSALYLCASSLPQNTEAFFGQGTRLTVV.

The chain joins TRBV7-9 to TRBJ1-2; no firm D call. Trimming cost V 7 bases and J 1 base, with 10 bases left between them. CDR1 SEHNR and CDR2 FQNEAQ come from the germline V gene (reference sequence). There are 13 residues in the CDR3. The CDR3 protein is CASKPEINYGYTF. Here the CDR3 DNA reads TGTGCCAGCAAACCTGAGATTAACTATGGCTACACCTTC.

The CDR3 coding sequence is TGTGCCAGCAGTTTATCGAGGGGTGGTGAGACCCAGTACTTC. It codes for CASSLSRGGETQYF. This rearrangement joins TRBV27 to TRBJ2-5, with D perhaps given as TRBD1 or TRBD2 (5 bases each). The V and J ends lost 0 bases and 5 bases respectively, with 10 bases between them. In germline, CDR1 is MNHEY, CDR2 SMNVEV (reference sequence). The CDR3 has 14 residues.

This clone was seen more than once but under ten times. The rearrangement uses TRBV11-2 and TRBJ2-7; D not certain. V was clipped by 0 bases and J by 4 bases, with 19 bases between them. The CDR3 has 17 amino acids. Germline V CDR1 and CDR2: SGHAT, FQNNGV. The DNA for the CDR3 is TGTGCCAGCAGCTTAGATCGCTGGAGCTCGAAAGCGTACGAGCAGTACTTC. Protein: CASSLDRWSSKAYEQYF.

The chain carries TRBV9 and TRBJ2-2; D is unclear. The CDR3 runs to 14 residues. V shed 5 bases and J shed 3 bases, with 11 bases lying between them. Per the germline V gene, CDR1 is SGDLS and CDR2 is YYNGEE. CDR3 nucleotides: TGTGCCAGCAGACCCGATGGATACACCGGGGAGCTGTTTTTT. It translates to CASRPDGYTGELFF. Complete variable domain (other parts from reference TRBV9 and TRBJ2-2): DSGVTQTPKHLITATGQRVTLRCSPRSGDLSVYWYQQSLDQGLQFLIQYYNGEERAKGNILERFSAQQFPDLHSELNLSSLELGDSALYFCASRPDGYTGELFFGEGSRLTVL.

This chain joins TRBV5-1 and TRBJ2-7; TRBD1 might be the D (6 bases). This CDR3 region has 14 residues. V was clipped by 0 bases and J by 4 bases, with 11 bases between them. CDR1 is SGHRS, CDR2 YFSETQ, per germline. The CDR3, as DNA: TGCGCCAGCAGCTTGGTGGGGACACCTTACGAGCAGTACTTC. It translates to CASSLVGTPYEQYF. The whole variable domain, remainder taken from reference TRBV5-1 and TRBJ2-7, is KAGVTQTPRYLIKTRGQQVTLSCSPISGHRSVSWYQQTPGQGLQFLFEYFSETQRNKGNFPGRFSGRQFSNSRSEMNVSTLELGDSALYLCASSLVGTPYEQYFGPGTRLTVT.

This clone has only a few counts. Its ends do not fully match the called genes, so a read error is possible. The chain carries TRBV7-9 and TRBJ1-2, with D perhaps matching TRBD1 (6 bases). Germline CDR1 and CDR2: SEHNR and FQNEAQ (reference sequence). This CDR3 is 14 amino acids long. CDR3 bases: TGTGCCAGCAGCTTAAGATGGGACAACTATCGCTACACCTTC. It yields the protein CASSLRWDNYRYTF.

The rearrangement links TRBV10-3 to TRBJ2-4; D is undetermined. This CDR3 spans 14 amino acids. Germline CDR1 and CDR2: ENHRY and SYGVKD. The ends were cut back, 7 bases at V and 0 bases at J, with 10 bases in the middle. CDR3 loop: CAIKAELAKNIQYF. The CDR3 coding sequence is TGTGCCATCAAGGCGGAGCTAGCCAAAAACATTCAGTACTTC.

This rearrangement joins TRBV15 to TRBJ1-2, with D perhaps matching TRBD1 (5 bases). V gave up 5 bases and J gave up 4 bases, with 20 bases separating them. The CDR3 runs to 16 residues. Germline V gene sequence: CDR1 LNHNV, CDR2 YYDKDF (reference sequence). The CDR3 loop reads CATSLGVGGDGYGYTF. For the CDR3, the DNA is TGTGCCACCAGCCTTGGAGTGGGGGGGGATGGCTATGGCTACACCTTC.

The chain uses TRBV11-3 and TRBJ2-1, with TRBD2 as a possible D gene (6 bases). The CDR3 has 14 amino acids. Germline V gene lookup returns CDR1 SGHNT and CDR2 YENEEA. V lost 1 base, J lost 6 bases, and 10 bases lay in between. CDR3 protein: CASSLAGLGNEQFF. In DNA form, the CDR3 reads TGTGCCAGCAGCTTAGCGGGACTCGGCAATGAGCAGTTCTTC. The entire variable domain, with the rest obtained from reference TRBV11-3 and TRBJ2-1, is as follows: EAGVVQSPRYKIIEKKQPVAFWCNPISGHNTLYWYLQNLGQGPELLIRYENEEAVDDSQLPKDRFSAERLKGVDSTLKIQPAELGDSAVYLCASSLAGLGNEQFFGPGTRLTVL.

The J gene is TRBJ2-2, the V gene TRBV5-5; a weak D match, TRBD2 (5 bases). Trimming pared 5 bases from V and 4 bases from J, leaving 15 bases between. CDR1 is SGHKS, CDR2 YYEKEE, per germline (reference sequence). This CDR3 spans 15 amino acids. The CDR3 nucleotides are TGTGCCAGCAGGGAGCGAGGGTTCCTCACCGGGGAGCTGTTTTTT. As protein: CASRERGFLTGELFF.

This clone was picked up one time. The chain uses TRBV5-1 and TRBJ2-3; the D gene is possibly TRBD1 (6 bases). The CDR3 is 14 residues long. Trimming took off 7 bases at V and 6 bases at J, with 18 bases between the two ends. CDR1 is SGHRS and CDR2 is YFSETQ in the germline V gene. Here the CDR3 DNA reads TGCGCCAGCGACATAGGGGGACCCGGGGATACGCAGTATTTT. Protein sequence: CASDIGGPGDTQYF. Full variable domain (rest looked up from reference TRBV5-1 and TRBJ2-3): KAGVTQTPRYLIKTRGQQVTLSCSPISGHRSVSWYQQTPGQGLQFLFEYFSETQRNKGNFPGRFSGRQFSNSRSEMNVSTLELGDSALYLCASDIGGPGDTQYFGPGTRLTVL.

This clone appeared once. The V and J genes are TRBV6-5 and TRBJ1-1, with D unresolved. CDR3 size: 14 residues. V lost 2 bases to trimming and J lost 3 bases, with 10 bases between them. Germline CDR1 is MNHEY and CDR2 is SVGAGI. CDR3 amino acids: CASSYGDKYTEAFF. DNA of the CDR3: TGTGCCAGCAGTTACGGTGACAAGTACACTGAAGCTTTCTTT.

The genes are TRBV5-6 and TRBJ2-1; 8 nucleotides line up with TRBD2. Germline V lookup: CDR1 SGHDT, CDR2 YYEEEE. With 0 bases clipped from V and 7 bases from J, the junction kept 3 bases outside the gene matches. The CDR3 is 14 residues long. Here the CDR3 DNA reads TGTGCCAGCAGCTTGGGAGCGGGAGTAAATGAGCAGTTCTTC. It specifies CASSLGAGVNEQFF.

The chain uses TRBV28 and TRBJ2-7, with D perhaps matching TRBD1 (5 bases). CDR1 MDHEN and CDR2 SYDVKM come from the germline V gene. The length of the CDR3 is 12 residues. Trimming took 5 bases from V and 1 from J, leaving 6 bases between them. CDR3 sequence reads: CASSRQSYEQYF. For the CDR3, the DNA is TGTGCCAGCAGTAGACAGTCCTACGAGCAGTACTTC.

The genes are TRBV11-2 and TRBJ1-5; D unclear. The length of the CDR3 is 18 residues. V was trimmed by 4 bases and J by 0 bases, leaving 19 bases between them. Germline V lookup: CDR1 SGHAT, CDR2 FQNNGV. The CDR3 spells CASSYSATLVNSNQPQHF. The CDR3 nucleotides read TGTGCCAGCAGCTACTCTGCCACCTTGGTAAATAGCAATCAGCCCCAGCATTTT. The entire variable domain, with the rest obtained from reference TRBV11-2 and TRBJ1-5, is as follows: EAGVAQSPRYKIIEKRQSVAFWCNPISGHATLYWYQQILGQGPKLLIQFQNNGVVDDSQLPKDRFSAERLKGVDSTLKIQPAKLEDSAVYLCASSYSATLVNSNQPQHFGDGTRLSIL.

The chain employs TRBV23-1 and TRBJ2-3; 10 bases match TRBD2. TRBV23-1 is an ORF, and what it does is uncertain. J lost 5 bases, V lost 0 bases, and 8 bases had no gene match. CDR3 length: 17 amino acids. CDR3 in DNA: TGCGCCAGCAGTCAATCAAAGCGGGAGGGCCCGATAGATACGCAGTATTTT. Protein: CASSQSKREGPIDTQYF.

The V gene is TRBV15, the J gene TRBJ1-2; perhaps TRBD1 as D (5 bases). The V gene lost 1 base and the J gene lost 5 bases, with 20 bases spanning the gap. Germline-derived CDR1 and CDR2 are LNHNV and YYDKDF (reference sequence). The CDR3 length is 17 residues. The CDR3 sequence: CATSRGGRTFYPYGYTF. The CDR3 DNA reads TGTGCCACCAGCAGAGGGGGGAGAACGTTTTACCCTTATGGCTACACCTTC.

The rearrangement links TRBV6-5 to TRBJ2-1; 7 bases fit TRBD2. CDR1 is MNHEY and CDR2 is SVGAGI in the germline V gene. The CDR3 has 14 amino acids. The V segment lost 2 bases and the J segment 6 bases; nucleotides outside the gene matches: 4. For the CDR3, the DNA is TGTGCCAGCAGTTACGACGGGAGGTTCAATGAGCAGTTCTTC. This codes for CASSYDGRFNEQFF.

This clone was observed a handful of times. The genes are TRBV18 and TRBJ2-7, with a weak D call TRBD1 (6 bases). Trimming stripped 1 base from V and 1 base from J, with 8 bases between. The germline CDR1 and CDR2 sequences are KGHSH and LQKENI. The CDR3 length is 14 residues. CDR3: CASSPRTASYEQYF. The DNA of the CDR3 is TGTGCCAGCTCACCACGGACAGCGTCCTACGAGCAGTACTTC.

This chain joins TRBV2 and TRBJ2-7, with TRBD2 matching 7 bases. Per the germline V gene, CDR1 is SNHLY and CDR2 is FYNNEI. Losses at the gene ends were 6 bases for V and 3 bases for J; bases not matched to a gene: 2. CDR3 length: 12 residues. The CDR3 coding sequence is TGTGCCAGCAGGGGGGACTACTACGAGCAGTACTTC. It specifies CASRGDYYEQYF.

This clone was seen a handful of times. V and J are TRBV18 and TRBJ1-5; D remains ambiguous. Trimming pared 2 bases from V and 5 bases from J, leaving 4 bases between. This CDR3 region has 12 residues. Germline V gene data show CDR1 as KGHSH and CDR2 as LQKENI. CDR3 protein: CASSPGDQPQHF. As DNA, the CDR3 is TGTGCCAGCTCACCAGGAGATCAGCCCCAGCATTTT.

V and J are TRBV5-6 and TRBJ1-2, with TRBD1 as a possible D gene (5 bases). V was pared by 0 bases and J by 7 bases, with 10 bases between. CDR1 and CDR2 (germline): SGHDT, YYEEEE. The CDR3 has 13 residues. CDR3 in amino acids: CASSLGGGRGYTF. In DNA, the CDR3 is TGTGCCAGCAGCTTGGGCGGGGGTCGTGGCTACACCTTC.

The chain employs TRBV6-1 and TRBJ1-2, with TRBD1 as a possible D gene (6 bases). Germline V lookup: CDR1 MNHNS, CDR2 SASEGT. This CDR3 has 15 amino acids. Trimming pared 6 bases from V and 2 bases from J, leaving 16 bases between. Written as DNA, the CDR3 is TGTGCCAGCAGGGCCGGACAGACTGCCAACTATGGCTACACCTTC. Translation gives CASRAGQTANYGYTF.

This chain links TRBV27 with TRBJ1-2, with a weak D call TRBD1 (5 bases). This CDR3 is built from 18 residues. Trimming pared 5 bases from V and 4 bases from J, leaving 26 bases between. CDR1 is MNHEY and CDR2 is SMNVEV in the germline V gene (reference sequence). This chain's CDR3 is CASSRMGLGSRGIYGYTF. DNA of the CDR3: TGTGCCAGCAGTCGAATGGGACTCGGCAGCCGGGGGATCTATGGCTACACCTTC.

The rearrangement links TRBV15 to TRBJ2-5; the match to TRBD1 covers 7 bases. The germline CDR1 and CDR2 sequences are LNHNV and YYDKDF (reference sequence). Trimming removed 5 bases from V and 4 bases from J; junction bases left unmatched: 7. The CDR3 length is 14 residues. CDR3 sequence: CATSLRQGVETQYF. CDR3 in DNA: TGTGCCACCAGCTTAAGACAGGGAGTAGAGACCCAGTACTTC.

The gene calls are TRBV6-5 and TRBJ2-7; possible D gene TRBD2, 5 bases. Germline V gene data show CDR1 as MNHEY and CDR2 as SVGAGI. V gave up 6 bases and J gave up 0 bases, with 9 bases separating them. The CDR3 loop spans 13 amino acids. The CDR3 region is CASRGTSSYEQYF. In DNA form, the CDR3 reads TGTGCCAGCAGGGGAACTAGCTCCTACGAGCAGTACTTC.

On this clone: Other DNA sequences of this sample code for an identical CDR3. The chain links TRBV4-3 to TRBJ1-2, with 11 bases matching TRBD1. Trimming at V came to 4 bases and at J to 11 bases, leaving 9 bases not matched to a gene. Germline values: CDR1 LGHNA, CDR2 YSLEER. The CDR3 is made up of 14 amino acids. Here the CDR3 reads CASSLWDRGSGYTF. The CDR3 DNA is TGCGCCAGCAGCCTTTGGGACAGGGGGTCTGGTTACACCTTC.

A few counts support this clone. One end of the junction varies from germline; a read error may be responsible. The chain joins TRBV7-2 to TRBJ1-2; TRBD1 might be the D (5 bases). The CDR3 sequence is 16 residues long. CDR1 and CDR2 (germline): SGHTA, FQGNSA. The CDR3 reads CASSSPSRGIPLPGSF. CDR3 sequence (DNA): TGTGCCAGCAGCTCCCCCTCCCGGGGGATACCCCTGCCGGGTTCGTTC.